These 5 T cell receptor beta chains were all obtained from the same sample, sequenced in a study of T cell repertoires in cytomegalovirus infection. MiXCR was run by TCRdb on the reads, yielding one entry per CDR3 protein. The sample includes under 800,000 distinct CDR3 sequences, approximately 24% of them seen just once. The sample consisted of CD8+ T cells from PBMCs. All receptors come from a human donor in good health (CMV status not recorded). Some clones in this sample may be carry-over from other donors' samples.

The chain has TRBV7-9 and TRBJ2-2; D is possibly TRBD1 (5 bases). The CDR3 totals 17 residues. The germline V and J ends were trimmed by 3 bases and 5 bases, with 19 bases remaining between them. Per germline, CDR1 SEHNR and CDR2 FQNEAQ (reference sequence). CDR3 region: CASSFDSLLPLTGELFF. CDR3 sequence (DNA): TGTGCCAGCAGCTTCGACAGTCTCCTACCCCTGACCGGGGAGCTGTTTTTT.

This chain connects TRBV6-5 to TRBJ1-4, with D possibly TRBD1 on 5 matching bases. Trimming removed 6 bases from V and 5 bases from J, with 16 bases in between. This CDR3 spans 15 amino acids. The V gene's germline CDR1 is MNHEY and CDR2 SVGAGI. The CDR3 spells CASRDGQGPNEKLFF. Here the CDR3 DNA reads TGTGCCAGCAGGGACGGGCAGGGTCCCAATGAAAAACTGTTTTTT.

This clonotype was counted between two and nine times. The chain couples TRBV15 to TRBJ2-3; 8 bases align to TRBD1. Trimming removed 3 bases from V and 4 bases from J; junction bases left unmatched: 3. The germline V gene has CDR1 LNHNV and CDR2 YYDKDF (reference sequence). This CDR3 has 14 residues. The CDR3 protein is CATSRTGVPDTQYF. The CDR3 nucleotides are TGTGCCACCAGCAGGACAGGGGTCCCAGATACGCAGTATTTT.

This clonotype was counted at least ten times. The chain combines TRBV6-1 with TRBJ2-3; no reliable D call. The CDR3 contains 17 residues. V was cut by 0 bases and J by 0 bases, with 13 bases left in between. CDR1 is MNHNS, CDR2 SASEGT, per germline. As DNA, the CDR3 is TGTGCCAGCAGTGAAGCGGGGATCCTCTCTAGCACAGATACGCAGTATTTT. The encoded protein is CASSEAGILSSTDTQYF.

This clonotype was picked up many times. This sequence joins TRBV14 and TRBJ2-5; 8 bases match TRBD2. Unmatched junction bases numbered 3, after V lost 4 bases and J lost 2 bases. This CDR3 has 14 amino acids. From germline, CDR1 is SGHDN and CDR2 FVKESK. CDR3 DNA sequence: TGTGCCAGCAGCCTCGGACTAGCACAAGAGACCCAGTACTTC. Protein: CASSLGLAQETQYF.